This TCR beta chain was recovered during a study of radiotherapy plus CTLA-4 blockade in lung cancer. Study-wide background: Disease control was achieved by about 34% of patients, and objective responses by about 17%.

V dropped 1 base and J dropped 9; count of bases not matched to a gene: 6. The CDR3 extends over 16 amino acids. Germline loops: CDR1 LGHNA, CDR2 YNFKEQ. The protocol was immunoSEQ multiplex PCR, while the TCRdb copy is restricted to in-frame clones and leaves out a portion. Counted here are about 57,000 clones, 70% to 80% occurring once; the ten biggest clones make up 16%. The chain employs TRBV4-2 and TRBJ2-2, with 12 bases matching TRBD2. Material: peripheral blood, obtained from a patient treated with radiotherapy plus ipilimumab. The receptor was isolated from a human donor with non-small cell lung cancer who had a complete response to radiotherapy plus ipilimumab. This CDR3 is CASSQGLAGGDRELFF. In DNA, the CDR3 is TGTGCCAGCAGCCAAGGGCTAGCGGGAGGGGATAGGGAGCTGTTTTTT.